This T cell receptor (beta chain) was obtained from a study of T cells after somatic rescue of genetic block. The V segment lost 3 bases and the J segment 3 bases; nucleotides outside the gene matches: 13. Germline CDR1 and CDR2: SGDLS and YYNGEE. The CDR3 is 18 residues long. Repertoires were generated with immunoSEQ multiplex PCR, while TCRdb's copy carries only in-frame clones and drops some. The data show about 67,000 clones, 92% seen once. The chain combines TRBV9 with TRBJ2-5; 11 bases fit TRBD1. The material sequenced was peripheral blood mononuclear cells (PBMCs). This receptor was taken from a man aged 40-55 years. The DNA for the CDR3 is TGTGCCAGCAGCGCACTCCCTTCCGGGACAGGGGGGAAAGAGACCCAGTACTTC. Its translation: CASSALPSGTGGKETQYF. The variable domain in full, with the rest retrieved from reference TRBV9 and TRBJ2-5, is DSGVTQTPKHLITATGQRVTLRCSPRSGDLSVYWYQQSLDQGLQFLIQYYNGEERAKGNILERFSAQQFPDLHSELNLSSLELGDSALYFCASSALPSGTGGKETQYFGPGTRLLVL.